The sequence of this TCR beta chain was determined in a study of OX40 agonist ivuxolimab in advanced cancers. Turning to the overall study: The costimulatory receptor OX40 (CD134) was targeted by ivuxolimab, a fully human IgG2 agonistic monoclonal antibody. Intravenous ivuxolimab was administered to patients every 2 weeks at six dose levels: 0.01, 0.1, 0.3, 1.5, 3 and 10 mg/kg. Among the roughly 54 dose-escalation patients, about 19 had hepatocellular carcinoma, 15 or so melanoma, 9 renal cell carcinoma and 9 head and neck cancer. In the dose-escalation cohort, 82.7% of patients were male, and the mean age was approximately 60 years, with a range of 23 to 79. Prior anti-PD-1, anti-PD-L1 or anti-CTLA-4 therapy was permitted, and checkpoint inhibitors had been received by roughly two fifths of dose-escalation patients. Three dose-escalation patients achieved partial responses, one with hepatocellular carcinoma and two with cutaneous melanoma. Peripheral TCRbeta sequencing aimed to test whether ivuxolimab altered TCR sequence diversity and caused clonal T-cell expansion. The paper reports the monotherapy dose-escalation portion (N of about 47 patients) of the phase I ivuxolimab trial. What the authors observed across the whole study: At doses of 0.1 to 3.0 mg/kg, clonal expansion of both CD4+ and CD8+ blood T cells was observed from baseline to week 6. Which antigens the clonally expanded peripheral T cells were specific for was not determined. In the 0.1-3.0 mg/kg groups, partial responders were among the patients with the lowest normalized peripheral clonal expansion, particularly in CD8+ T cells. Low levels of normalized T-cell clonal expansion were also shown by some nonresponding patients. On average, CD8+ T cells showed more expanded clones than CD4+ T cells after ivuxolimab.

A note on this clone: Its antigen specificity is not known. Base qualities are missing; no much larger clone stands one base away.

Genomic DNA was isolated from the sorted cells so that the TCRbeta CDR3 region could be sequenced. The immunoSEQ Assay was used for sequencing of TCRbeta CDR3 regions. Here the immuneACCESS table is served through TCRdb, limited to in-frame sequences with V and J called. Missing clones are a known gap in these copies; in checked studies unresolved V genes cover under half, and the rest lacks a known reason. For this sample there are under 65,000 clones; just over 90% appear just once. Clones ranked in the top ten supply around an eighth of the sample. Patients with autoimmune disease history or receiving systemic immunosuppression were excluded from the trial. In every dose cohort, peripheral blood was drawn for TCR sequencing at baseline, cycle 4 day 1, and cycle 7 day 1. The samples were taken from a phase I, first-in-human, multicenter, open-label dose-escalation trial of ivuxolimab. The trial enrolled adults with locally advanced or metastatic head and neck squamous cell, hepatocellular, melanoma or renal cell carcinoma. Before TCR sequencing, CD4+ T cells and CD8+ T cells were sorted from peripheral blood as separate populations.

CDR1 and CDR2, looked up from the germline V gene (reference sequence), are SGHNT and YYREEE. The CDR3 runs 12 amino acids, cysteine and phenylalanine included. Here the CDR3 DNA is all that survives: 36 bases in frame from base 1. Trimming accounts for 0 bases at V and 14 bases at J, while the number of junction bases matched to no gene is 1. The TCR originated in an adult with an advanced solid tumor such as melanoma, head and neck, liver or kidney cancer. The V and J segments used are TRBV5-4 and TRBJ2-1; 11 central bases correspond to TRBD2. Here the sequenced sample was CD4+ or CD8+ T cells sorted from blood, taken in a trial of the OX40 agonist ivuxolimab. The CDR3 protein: CASSLVAGGEFF. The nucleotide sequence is TGTGCCAGCAGCTTGGTAGCGGGAGGGGAGTTCTTC.